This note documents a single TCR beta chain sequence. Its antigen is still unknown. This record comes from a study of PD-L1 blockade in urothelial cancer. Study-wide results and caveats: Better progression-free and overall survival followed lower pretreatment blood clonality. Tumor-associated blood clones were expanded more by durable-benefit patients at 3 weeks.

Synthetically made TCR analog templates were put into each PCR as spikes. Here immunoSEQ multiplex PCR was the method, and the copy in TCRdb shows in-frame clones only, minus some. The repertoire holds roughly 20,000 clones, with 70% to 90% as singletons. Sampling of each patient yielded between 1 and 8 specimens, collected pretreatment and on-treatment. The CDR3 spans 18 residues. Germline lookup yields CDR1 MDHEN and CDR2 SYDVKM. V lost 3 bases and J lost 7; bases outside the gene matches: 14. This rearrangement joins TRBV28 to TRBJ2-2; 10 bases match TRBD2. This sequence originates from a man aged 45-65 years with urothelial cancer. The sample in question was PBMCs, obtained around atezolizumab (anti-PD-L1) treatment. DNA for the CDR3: TGTGCCAGCAGTTTTTTTCTAGCGGGAGTCCCGGGTAGCGGGGAGCTGTTTTTT. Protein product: CASSFFLAGVPGSGELFF.